A selection of T cell receptor beta chains follows, all from one sample in a study of T cell changes during pregnancy in multiple sclerosis. This table comes from immunoSEQ multiplex PCR, and its TCRdb copy is limited to in-frame clones, with some not included. The profile shows tens of thousands of clones, approximately 92% of them singletons. Material: CD8+ T cells from peripheral blood mononuclear cells, obtained before pregnancy. The receptors stem from a female donor with multiple sclerosis, enrolled in a pregnancy study. The CDR3 runs from the conserved cysteine through the conserved F or W. D genes are given only for firm matches. Clone sizes are given selectively: once, few, many, or a class where the clone is expanded.

V gene,J gene,CDR3 length,clone size,D gene,CDR3 DNA,CDR3 protein
TRBV10-3,TRBJ2-7,14,NA,NA,TGTGCCATCAGAACGACAGGTGGATCCTACGAGCAGTACTTC,CAIRTTGGSYEQYF
TRBV6-1,TRBJ2-7,15,few,TRBD2,TGTGCCAGCAGTGAAGGGACTAGCGGGAGTTACGAGCAGTACTTC,CASSEGTSGSYEQYF
TRBV7-2,TRBJ2-1,15,NA,NA,TGTGCCAGCAGCTTAGCGTGGGGGGGGGCGTATGAGCAGTTCTTC,CASSLAWGGAYEQFF
TRBV29-1,TRBJ2-7,15,NA,TRBD1,TGCAGCGTTGAAGAACAGGGACAGGGTTCCTACGAGCAGTACTTC,CSVEEQGQGSYEQYF
TRBV25-1,TRBJ1-2,14,NA,TRBD1,TGTGCCAGCAGTGAAACAGGGGGGGACTATGGCTACACCTTC,CASSETGGDYGYTF
TRBV7-6,TRBJ2-1,17,NA,TRBD2,TGTGCCAGCAGCCCCACCACTAGCGGGGGTTCCTACAATGAGCAGTTCTTC,CASSPTTSGGSYNEQFF
TRBV27,TRBJ2-1,12,once,NA,TGTGCCAGCAGTGCCGGTCGCAATGAGCAGTTCTTC,CASSAGRNEQFF
TRBV28,TRBJ2-7,16,once,TRBD1,TGTGCCAGCAGCCCTTTAGAGGACAGGGGGGACTACGAGCAGTACTTC,CASSPLEDRGDYEQYF
TRBV5-1,TRBJ2-7,16,NA,NA,TGCGCCAGCAGCTTGGTTATGGACAGCCTCTCCTACGAGCAGTACTTC,CASSLVMDSLSYEQYF
TRBV6-6,TRBJ2-1,13,NA,TRBD2,TGTGCCGGGAGCGGCGGGAGTGGCAATGAGCAGTTCTTC,CAGSGGSGNEQFF
TRBV19,TRBJ2-5,14,NA,NA,TGTGCCAGTAGTATAGGGAGCCTCCCAGAGACCCAGTACTTC,CASSIGSLPETQYF
TRBV29-1,TRBJ1-1,12,NA,NA,TGCAGCGTTTATCGGGGAAGCACTGAAGCTTTCTTT,CSVYRGSTEAFF
TRBV7-9,TRBJ1-2,11,NA,NA,TGTGCCAGCGGGGCCAACTATGGCTACACCTTC,CASGANYGYTF
TRBV27,TRBJ1-1,15,NA,NA,TGTGCCAGCTACCCGCGGGTGGTAAGAATCACTGAAGCTTTCTTT,CASYPRVVRITEAFF
TRBV11-1,TRBJ1-2,13,NA,NA,TGTGCCAGCAGCTTACGGGGGGCCTATGGCTACACCTTC,CASSLRGAYGYTF
TRBV2,TRBJ2-5,15,NA,TRBD1,TGTGCCAGCAGCGGTGAGGGACAGGCTCAAGAGACCCAGTACTTC,CASSGEGQAQETQYF
TRBV4-1,TRBJ2-7,14,NA,NA,TGCGCCAGCAGCCCTCAGGGAATACCCCACGAGCAGTACTTC,CASSPQGIPHEQYF
TRBV27,TRBJ2-4,17,NA,TRBD1,TGTGCCAGCAGCCATAAGGACAGGGGGCTCTCCAAAAACATTCAGTACTTC,CASSHKDRGLSKNIQYF
TRBV7-9,TRBJ2-3,15,NA,NA,TGTGCCAGCAGTCCCACCGGGACAACGACAGATACGCAGTATTTT,CASSPTGTTTDTQYF
TRBV5-5,TRBJ1-1,12,NA,TRBD1,TGTGCCAGCACGTCTCGACAGGGTCCAGCTTTCTTT,CASTSRQGPAFF
TRBV23-1,TRBJ2-7,13,NA,NA,TGCGCCAGCAGTCAATCGGGCCAGAACGAGCAGTACTTC,CASSQSGQNEQYF
TRBV25-1,TRBJ2-7,11,NA,NA,TGTGCCAGCAGTGCGGGCTACGAGCAGTACTTC,CASSAGYEQYF
TRBV5-1,TRBJ1-1,15,NA,NA,TGCGCCAGCAGCTTGGCCGGTAAGGAGGACACTGAAGCTTTCTTT,CASSLAGKEDTEAFF
TRBV28,TRBJ1-5,14,NA,NA,TGTGCCAGCTCCTCTGACAGACTTGGACAGCCCCAGCATTTT,CASSSDRLGQPQHF
TRBV7-2,TRBJ1-2,12,NA,NA,TGTGCCAGCAGCGCCTCGGGTTCCGGCTACACCTTC,CASSASGSGYTF
TRBV7-2,TRBJ2-2,18,NA,NA,TGTGCCAGCAGCTTAAGGGGGGACTACCCCGGCGCCACCGGGGAGCTGTTTTTT,CASSLRGDYPGATGELFF
TRBV28,TRBJ2-7,15,NA,TRBD2,TGTGCCAGCAGACGGACTAGCGCGAGGTCCTACGAGCAGTACTTC,CASRRTSARSYEQYF
TRBV28,TRBJ2-6,21,NA,TRBD1,TGTGCCAGCAGTTTAAGGGAACCAGGGACAGGGGTGTTAGGTGGGGCCAACGTCCTGACTTTC,CASSLREPGTGVLGGANVLTF